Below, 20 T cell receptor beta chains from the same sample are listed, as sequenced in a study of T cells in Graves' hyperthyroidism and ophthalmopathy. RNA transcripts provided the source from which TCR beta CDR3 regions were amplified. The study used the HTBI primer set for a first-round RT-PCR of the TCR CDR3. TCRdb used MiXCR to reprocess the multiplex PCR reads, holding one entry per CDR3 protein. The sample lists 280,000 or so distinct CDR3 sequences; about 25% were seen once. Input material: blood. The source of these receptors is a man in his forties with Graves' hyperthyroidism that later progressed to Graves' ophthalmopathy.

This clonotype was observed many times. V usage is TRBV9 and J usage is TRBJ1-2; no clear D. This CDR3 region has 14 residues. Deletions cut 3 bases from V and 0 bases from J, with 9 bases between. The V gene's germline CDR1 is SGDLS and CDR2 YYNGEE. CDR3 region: CASSGSMANYGYTF. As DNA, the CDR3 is TGTGCCAGCAGCGGATCCATGGCTAACTATGGCTACACCTTC.

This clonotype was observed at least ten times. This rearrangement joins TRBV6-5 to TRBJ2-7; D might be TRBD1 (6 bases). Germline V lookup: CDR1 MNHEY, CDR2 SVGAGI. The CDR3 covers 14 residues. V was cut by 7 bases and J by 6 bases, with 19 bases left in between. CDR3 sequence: CASNTDRTPSEQYF. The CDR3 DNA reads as TGTGCCAGCAACACAGACAGGACCCCTAGCGAGCAGTACTTC.

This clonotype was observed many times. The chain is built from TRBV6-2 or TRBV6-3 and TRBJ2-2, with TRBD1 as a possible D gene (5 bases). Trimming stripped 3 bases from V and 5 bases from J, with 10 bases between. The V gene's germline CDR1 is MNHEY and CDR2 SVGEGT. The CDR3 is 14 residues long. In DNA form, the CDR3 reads TGTGCCAGCAGTTATGGGGCAGGGACCGGGGAGCTGTTTTTT. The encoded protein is CASSYGAGTGELFF.

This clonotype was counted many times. The CDR3 region has the DNA TGTGCCAGCAGAACAGGGGGACAAGAGACCCAGTACTTC. Translating it yields CASRTGGQETQYF. This chain links TRBV6-5 with TRBJ2-5, with 8 bases that match TRBD1. The CDR3 is 13 amino acids. V was clipped by 6 bases and J by 2 bases; unmatched bases: 2. Looked up from germline, CDR1 is MNHEY and CDR2 is SVGAGI.

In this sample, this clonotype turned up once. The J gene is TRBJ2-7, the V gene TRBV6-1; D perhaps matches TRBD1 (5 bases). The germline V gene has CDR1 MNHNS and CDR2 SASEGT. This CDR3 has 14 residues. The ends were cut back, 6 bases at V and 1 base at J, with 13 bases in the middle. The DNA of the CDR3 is TGTGCCAGCAGGGGGCAGGGATCTTCCTACGAGCAGTACTTC. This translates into CASRGQGSSYEQYF.

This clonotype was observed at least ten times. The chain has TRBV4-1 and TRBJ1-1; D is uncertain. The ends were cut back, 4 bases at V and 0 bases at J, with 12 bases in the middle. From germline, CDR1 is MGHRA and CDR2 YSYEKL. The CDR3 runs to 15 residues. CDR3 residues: CASSPYLTVNTEAFF. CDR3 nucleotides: TGCGCCAGCAGCCCCTATTTGACGGTGAACACTGAAGCTTTCTTT.

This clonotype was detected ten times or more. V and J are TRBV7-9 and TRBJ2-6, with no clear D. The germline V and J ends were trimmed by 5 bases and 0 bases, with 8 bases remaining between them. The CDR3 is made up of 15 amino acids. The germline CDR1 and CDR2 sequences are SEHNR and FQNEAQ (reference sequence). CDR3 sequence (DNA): TGTGCCAGCAGCGGCAGTTTCTCTGGGGCCAACGTCCTGACTTTC. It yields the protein CASSGSFSGANVLTF.

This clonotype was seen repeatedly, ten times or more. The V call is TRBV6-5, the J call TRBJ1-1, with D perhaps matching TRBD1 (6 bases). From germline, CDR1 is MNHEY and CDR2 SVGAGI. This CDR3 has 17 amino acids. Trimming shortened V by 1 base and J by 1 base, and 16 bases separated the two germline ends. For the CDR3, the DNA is TGTGCCAGCAGTTACTACGCCGGGCGGGGGCGGAACACTGAAGCTTTCTTT. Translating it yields CASSYYAGRGRNTEAFF.

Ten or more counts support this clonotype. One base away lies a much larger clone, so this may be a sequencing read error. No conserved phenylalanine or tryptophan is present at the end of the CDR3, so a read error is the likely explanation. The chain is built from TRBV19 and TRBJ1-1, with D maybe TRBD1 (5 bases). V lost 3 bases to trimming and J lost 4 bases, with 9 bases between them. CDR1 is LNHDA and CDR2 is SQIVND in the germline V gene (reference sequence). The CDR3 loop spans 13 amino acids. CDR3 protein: CASSMRQGTEAFL. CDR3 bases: TGTGCCAGTAGTATGCGGCAGGGCACTGAAGCTTTCCTT.

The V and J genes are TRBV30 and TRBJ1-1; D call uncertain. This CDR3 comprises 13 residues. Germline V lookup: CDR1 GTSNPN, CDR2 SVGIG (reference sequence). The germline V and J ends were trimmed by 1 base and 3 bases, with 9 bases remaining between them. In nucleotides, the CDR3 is TGTGCCTGGAGTGGAGGCGGGGACACTGAAGCTTTCTTT. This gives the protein CAWSGGGDTEAFF.

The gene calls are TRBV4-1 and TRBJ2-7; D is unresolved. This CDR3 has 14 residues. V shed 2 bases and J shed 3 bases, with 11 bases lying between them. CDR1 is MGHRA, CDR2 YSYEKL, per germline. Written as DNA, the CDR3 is TGCGCCAGCAGCCAAAACGACGGACGCTACGAGCAGTACTTC. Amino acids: CASSQNDGRYEQYF.

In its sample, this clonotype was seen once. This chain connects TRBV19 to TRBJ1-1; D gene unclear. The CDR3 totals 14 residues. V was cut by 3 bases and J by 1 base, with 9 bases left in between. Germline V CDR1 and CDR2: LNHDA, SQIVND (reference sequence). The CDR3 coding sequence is TGTGCCAGTAGTATTTTCGGGGAGAACACTGAAGCTTTCTTT. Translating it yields CASSIFGENTEAFF.

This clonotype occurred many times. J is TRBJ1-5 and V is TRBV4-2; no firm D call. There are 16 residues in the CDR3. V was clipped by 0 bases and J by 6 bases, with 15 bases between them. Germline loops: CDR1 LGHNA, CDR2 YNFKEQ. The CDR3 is CASSQDWTPDGQPQHF. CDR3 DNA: TGTGCCAGCAGCCAAGATTGGACCCCAGATGGTCAGCCCCAGCATTTT.

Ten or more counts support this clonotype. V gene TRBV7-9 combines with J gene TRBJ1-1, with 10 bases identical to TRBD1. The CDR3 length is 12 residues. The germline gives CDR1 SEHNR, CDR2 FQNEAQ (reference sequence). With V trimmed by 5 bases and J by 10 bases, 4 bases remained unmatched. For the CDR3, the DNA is TGTGCCAGCAGCGATCGGGACAGGGGAGCTTTCTTT. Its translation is CASSDRDRGAFF.

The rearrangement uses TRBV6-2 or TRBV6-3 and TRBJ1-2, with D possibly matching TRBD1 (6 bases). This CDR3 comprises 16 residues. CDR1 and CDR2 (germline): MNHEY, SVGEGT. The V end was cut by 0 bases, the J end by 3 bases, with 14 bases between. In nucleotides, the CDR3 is TGTGCCAGCAGTTACTCGAATCACAGGGAGCACTATGGCTACACCTTC. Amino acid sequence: CASSYSNHREHYGYTF.

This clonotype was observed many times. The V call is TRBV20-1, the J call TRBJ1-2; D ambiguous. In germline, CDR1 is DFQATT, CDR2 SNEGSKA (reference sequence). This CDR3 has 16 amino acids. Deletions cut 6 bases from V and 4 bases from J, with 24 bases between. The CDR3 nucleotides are TGCAGTGCATATGTTTCGAGTGGCGGCGTGGGCTATGGCTACACCTTC. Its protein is CSAYVSSGGVGYGYTF.

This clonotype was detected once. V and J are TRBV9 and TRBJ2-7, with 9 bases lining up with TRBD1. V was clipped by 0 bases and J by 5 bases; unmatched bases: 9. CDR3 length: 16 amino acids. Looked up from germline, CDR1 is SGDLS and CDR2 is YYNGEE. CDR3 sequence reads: CASSVVDGTGSDEQYF. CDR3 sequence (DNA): TGTGCCAGCAGCGTAGTGGACGGGACAGGGTCCGACGAGCAGTACTTC. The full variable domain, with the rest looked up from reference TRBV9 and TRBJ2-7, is DSGVTQTPKHLITATGQRVTLRCSPRSGDLSVYWYQQSLDQGLQFLIQYYNGEERAKGNILERFSAQQFPDLHSELNLSSLELGDSALYFCASSVVDGTGSDEQYFGPGTRLTVT.

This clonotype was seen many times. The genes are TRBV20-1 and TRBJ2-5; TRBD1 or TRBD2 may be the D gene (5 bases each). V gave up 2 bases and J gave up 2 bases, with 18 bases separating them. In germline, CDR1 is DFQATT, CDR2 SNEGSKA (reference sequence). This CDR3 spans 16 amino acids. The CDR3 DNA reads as TGCAGTGCTAGACTTAAATTGGGACCTGAACAAGAGACCCAGTACTTC. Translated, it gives CSARLKLGPEQETQYF.

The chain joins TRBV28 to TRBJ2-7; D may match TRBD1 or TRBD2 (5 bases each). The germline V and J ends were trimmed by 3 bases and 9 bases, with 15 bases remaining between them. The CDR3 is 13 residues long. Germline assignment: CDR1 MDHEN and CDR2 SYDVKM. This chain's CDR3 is CASSFGSGRPQYF. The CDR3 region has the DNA TGTGCCAGCAGTTTCGGTTCGGGACGGCCGCAGTACTTC.

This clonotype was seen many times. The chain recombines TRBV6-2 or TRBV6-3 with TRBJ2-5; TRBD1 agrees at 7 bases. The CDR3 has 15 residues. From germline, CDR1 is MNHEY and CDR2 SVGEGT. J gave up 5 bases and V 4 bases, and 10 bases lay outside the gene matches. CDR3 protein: CASSSYRGLGETQYF. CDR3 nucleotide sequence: TGTGCCAGCAGTTCCTACAGGGGCCTCGGGGAGACCCAGTACTTC.